Sequencing of this T cell receptor beta chain was carried out in a study of T-cell reconstitution after alpha-beta-depleted transplantation in children. The table lists this clonotype with many counts. During its preparation, the TCRbeta library received unique molecular identifiers. TCRdb re-called the PCR reads through MiXCR, storing one row per CDR3 protein. The sample lists some 200,000 distinct CDR3 sequences, roughly 14% occurring once. This TCR was sampled from a human donor who donated a stem cell graft to a child with acute lymphoblastic leukemia. The sample in question was PBMCs from the stem cell graft donor, obtained from the stem cell graft.

CDR3 sequence reads: CASSLGSTSEINEQFF. The CDR3 region has the DNA TGCGCCAGCAGCTTGGGGTCGACTAGCGAGATTAATGAGCAGTTCTTC. The chain is built from TRBV5-1 and TRBJ2-1, with 8 bases matching TRBD2. Looked up from germline, CDR1 is SGHRS and CDR2 is YFSETQ. The junction had 9 bases not matched to a gene; V was cut back by 0 bases and J by 7 bases. The length of the CDR3 is 16 residues.